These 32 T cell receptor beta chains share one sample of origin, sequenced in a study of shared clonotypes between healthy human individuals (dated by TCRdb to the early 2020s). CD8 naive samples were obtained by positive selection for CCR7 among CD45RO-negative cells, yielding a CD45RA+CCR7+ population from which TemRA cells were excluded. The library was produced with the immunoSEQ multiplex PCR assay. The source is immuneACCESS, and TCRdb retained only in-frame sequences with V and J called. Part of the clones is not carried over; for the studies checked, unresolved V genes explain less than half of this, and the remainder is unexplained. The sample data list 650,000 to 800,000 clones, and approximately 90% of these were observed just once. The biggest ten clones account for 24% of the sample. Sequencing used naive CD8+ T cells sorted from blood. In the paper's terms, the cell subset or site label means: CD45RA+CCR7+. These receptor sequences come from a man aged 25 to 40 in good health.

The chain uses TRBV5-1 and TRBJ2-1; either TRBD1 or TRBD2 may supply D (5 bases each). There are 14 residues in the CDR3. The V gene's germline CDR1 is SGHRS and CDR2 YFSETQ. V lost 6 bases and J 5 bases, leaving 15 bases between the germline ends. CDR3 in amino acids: CASNQGWDDNEQFF. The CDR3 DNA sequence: TGCGCCAGCAATCAAGGGTGGGACGACAATGAGCAGTTCTTC.

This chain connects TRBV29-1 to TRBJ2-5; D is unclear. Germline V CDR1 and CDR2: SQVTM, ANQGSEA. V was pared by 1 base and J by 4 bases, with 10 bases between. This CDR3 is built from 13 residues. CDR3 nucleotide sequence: TGCAGCGTTGAAGGACCCCTGGGAGAGACCCAGTACTTC. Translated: CSVEGPLGETQYF. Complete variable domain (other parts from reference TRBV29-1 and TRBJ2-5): SAVISQKPSRDICQRGTSLTIQCQVDSQVTMMFWYRQQPGQSLTLIATANQGSEATYESGFVIDKFPISRPNLTFSTLTVSNMSPEDSSIYLCSVEGPLGETQYFGPGTRLLVL.

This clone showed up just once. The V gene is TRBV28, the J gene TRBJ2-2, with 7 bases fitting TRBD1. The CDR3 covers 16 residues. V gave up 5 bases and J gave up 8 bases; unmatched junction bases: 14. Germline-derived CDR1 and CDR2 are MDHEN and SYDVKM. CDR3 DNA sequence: TGTGCCAGCAGTCCTCCGAACGAGGGGGCTGTTGGGGAGCTGTTTTTT. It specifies CASSPPNEGAVGELFF.

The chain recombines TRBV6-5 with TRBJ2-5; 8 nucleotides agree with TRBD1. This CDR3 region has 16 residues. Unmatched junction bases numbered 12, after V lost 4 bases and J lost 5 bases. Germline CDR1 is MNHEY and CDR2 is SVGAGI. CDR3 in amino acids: CASSFQSGQGGETQYF. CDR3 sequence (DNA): TGTGCCAGCAGTTTCCAATCAGGACAGGGTGGGGAGACCCAGTACTTC.

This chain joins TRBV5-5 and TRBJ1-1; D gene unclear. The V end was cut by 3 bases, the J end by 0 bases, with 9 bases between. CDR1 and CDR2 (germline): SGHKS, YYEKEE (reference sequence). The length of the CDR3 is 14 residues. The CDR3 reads CASSWRTMNTEAFF. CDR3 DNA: TGTGCCAGCAGCTGGCGGACTATGAACACTGAAGCTTTCTTT.

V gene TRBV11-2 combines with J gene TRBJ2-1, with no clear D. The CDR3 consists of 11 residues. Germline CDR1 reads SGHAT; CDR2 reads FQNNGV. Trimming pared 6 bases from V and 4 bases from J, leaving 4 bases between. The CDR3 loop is CASREYNEQFF. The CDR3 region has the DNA TGTGCCAGCAGGGAATACAATGAGCAGTTCTTC.

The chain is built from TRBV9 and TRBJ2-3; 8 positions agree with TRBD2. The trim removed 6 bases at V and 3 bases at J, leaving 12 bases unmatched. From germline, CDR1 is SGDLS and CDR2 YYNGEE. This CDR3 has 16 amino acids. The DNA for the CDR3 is TGTGCCAGCAAGACGGGGAGCGGGAGAGGTACAGATACGCAGTATTTT. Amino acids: CASKTGSGRGTDTQYF.

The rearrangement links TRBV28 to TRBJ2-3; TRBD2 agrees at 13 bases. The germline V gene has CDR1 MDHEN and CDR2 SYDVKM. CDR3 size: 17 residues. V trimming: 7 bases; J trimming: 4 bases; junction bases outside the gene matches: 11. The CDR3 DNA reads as TGTGCCAGCAATCCCGGGACTAGCGGGATTGGACCAGATACGCAGTATTTT. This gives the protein CASNPGTSGIGPDTQYF.

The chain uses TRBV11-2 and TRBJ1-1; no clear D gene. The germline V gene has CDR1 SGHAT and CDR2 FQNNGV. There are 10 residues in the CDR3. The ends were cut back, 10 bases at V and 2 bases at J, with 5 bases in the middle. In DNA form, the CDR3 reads TGTGCCACCGCTAACACTGAAGCTTTCTTT. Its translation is CATANTEAFF.

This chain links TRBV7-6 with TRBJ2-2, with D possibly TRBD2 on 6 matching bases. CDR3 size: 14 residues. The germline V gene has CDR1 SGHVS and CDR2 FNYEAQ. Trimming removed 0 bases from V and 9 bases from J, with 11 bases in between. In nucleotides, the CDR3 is TGTGCCAGCAGCTTAGCCACGGGGGACCGGGAGCTGTTTTTT. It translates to CASSLATGDRELFF. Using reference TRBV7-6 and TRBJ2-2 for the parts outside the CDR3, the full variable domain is GAGVSQSPRYKVTKRGQDVALRCDPISGHVSLYWYRQALGQGPEFLTYFNYEAQQDKSGLPNDRFSAERPEGSISTLTIQRTEQRDSAMYRCASSLATGDRELFFGEGSRLTVL.

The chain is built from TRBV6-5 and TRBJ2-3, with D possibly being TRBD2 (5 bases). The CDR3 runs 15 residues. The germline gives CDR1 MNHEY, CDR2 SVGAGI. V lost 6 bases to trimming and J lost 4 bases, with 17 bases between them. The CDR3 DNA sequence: TGTGCCAGCAGCCCGCGGACTCTCCCCCCAGATACGCAGTATTTT. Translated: CASSPRTLPPDTQYF.

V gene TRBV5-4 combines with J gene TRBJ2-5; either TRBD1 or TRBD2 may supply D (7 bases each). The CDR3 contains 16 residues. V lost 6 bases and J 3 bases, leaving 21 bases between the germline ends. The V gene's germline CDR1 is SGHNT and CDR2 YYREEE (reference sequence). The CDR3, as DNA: TGTGCCAGCACCGGGTCCCGTGCAGGGGGGGAAGAGACCCAGTACTTC. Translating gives CASTGSRAGGEETQYF.

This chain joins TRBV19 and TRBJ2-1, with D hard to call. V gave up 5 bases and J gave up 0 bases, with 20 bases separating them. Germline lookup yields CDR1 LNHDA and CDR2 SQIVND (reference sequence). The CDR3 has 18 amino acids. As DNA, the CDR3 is TGTGCCAGTAGTTTCCGCCATCTCGACGTGGGCTCCTACAATGAGCAGTTCTTC. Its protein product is CASSFRHLDVGSYNEQFF.

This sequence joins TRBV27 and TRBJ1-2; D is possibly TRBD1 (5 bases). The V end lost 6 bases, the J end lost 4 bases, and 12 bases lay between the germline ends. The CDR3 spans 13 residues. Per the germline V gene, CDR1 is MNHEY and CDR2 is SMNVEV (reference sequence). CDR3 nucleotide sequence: TGTGCCAGCAGGGGACCGGTCGCCTATGGCTACACCTTC. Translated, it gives CASRGPVAYGYTF.

The CDR3 spells CASRGFDRGREAFF. The CDR3 DNA reads TGTGCCAGCAGGGGCTTTGACAGGGGACGTGAAGCTTTCTTT. The gene calls are TRBV6-1 and TRBJ1-1; TRBD1 matches 8 bases. Germline V gene lookup returns CDR1 MNHNS and CDR2 SASEGT. This CDR3 contains 14 residues. Trimming removed 6 bases from V and 7 bases from J; junction bases left unmatched: 10.

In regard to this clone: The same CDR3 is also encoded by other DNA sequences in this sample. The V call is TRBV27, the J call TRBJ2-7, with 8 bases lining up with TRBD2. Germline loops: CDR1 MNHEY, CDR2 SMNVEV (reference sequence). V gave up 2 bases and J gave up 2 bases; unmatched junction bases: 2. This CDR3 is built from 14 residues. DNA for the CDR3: TGTGCCAGCAGTTTAAGCGGGAGAACCTACGAGCAGTACTTC. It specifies CASSLSGRTYEQYF.

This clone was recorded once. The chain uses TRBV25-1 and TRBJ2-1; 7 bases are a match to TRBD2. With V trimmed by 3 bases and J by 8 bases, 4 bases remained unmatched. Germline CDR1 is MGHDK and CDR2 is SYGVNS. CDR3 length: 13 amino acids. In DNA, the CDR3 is TGTGCCAGCAGTGATGCGGGAGAATATGAGCAGTTCTTC. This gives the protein CASSDAGEYEQFF.

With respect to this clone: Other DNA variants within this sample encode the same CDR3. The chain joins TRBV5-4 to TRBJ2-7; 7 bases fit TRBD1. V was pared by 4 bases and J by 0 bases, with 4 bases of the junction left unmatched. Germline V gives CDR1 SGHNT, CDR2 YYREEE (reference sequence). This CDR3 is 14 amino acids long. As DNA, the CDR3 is TGTGCCAGCAGCAGGACAGGCAGCTCCTACGAGCAGTACTTC. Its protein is CASSRTGSSYEQYF.

In DNA, the CDR3 is TGCGCCAGCAGCCATACGGGACTCGGCACCGGGGAGCTGTTTTTT. Translating gives CASSHTGLGTGELFF. The V call is TRBV4-1, the J call TRBJ2-2; D might be TRBD2 (6 bases). This CDR3 spans 15 amino acids. CDR1 is MGHRA and CDR2 is YSYEKL in the germline V gene. V was clipped by 3 bases and J by 4 bases, with 12 bases between them.

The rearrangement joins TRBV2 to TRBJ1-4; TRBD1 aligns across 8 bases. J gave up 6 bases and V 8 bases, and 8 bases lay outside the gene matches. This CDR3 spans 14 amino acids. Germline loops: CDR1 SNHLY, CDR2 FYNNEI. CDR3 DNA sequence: TGTGCCAGCTTAAGTGGACAGGGCCATGAAAAACTGTTTTTT. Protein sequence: CASLSGQGHEKLFF.

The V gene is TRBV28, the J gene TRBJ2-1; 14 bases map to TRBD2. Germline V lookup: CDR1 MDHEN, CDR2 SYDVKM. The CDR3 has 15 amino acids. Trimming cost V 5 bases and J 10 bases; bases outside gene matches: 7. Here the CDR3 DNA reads TGTGCCAGCAGTCCCACGGGACTAGCGGGAGTCGAGCAGTTCTTC. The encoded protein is CASSPTGLAGVEQFF.

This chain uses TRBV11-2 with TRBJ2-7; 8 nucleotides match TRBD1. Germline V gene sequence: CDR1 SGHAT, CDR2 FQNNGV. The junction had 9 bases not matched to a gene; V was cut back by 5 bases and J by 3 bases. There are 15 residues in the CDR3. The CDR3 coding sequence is TGTGCCAGCAGCGGACAGGGATCCCTAAGCTACGAGCAGTACTTC. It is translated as CASSGQGSLSYEQYF.

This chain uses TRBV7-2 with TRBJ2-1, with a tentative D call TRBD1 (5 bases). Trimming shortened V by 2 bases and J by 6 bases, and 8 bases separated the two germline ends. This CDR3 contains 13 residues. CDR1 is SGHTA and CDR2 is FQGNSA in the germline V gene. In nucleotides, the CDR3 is TGTGCCAGCAGCTTATTCCAGGGCAATGAGCAGTTCTTC. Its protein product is CASSLFQGNEQFF.

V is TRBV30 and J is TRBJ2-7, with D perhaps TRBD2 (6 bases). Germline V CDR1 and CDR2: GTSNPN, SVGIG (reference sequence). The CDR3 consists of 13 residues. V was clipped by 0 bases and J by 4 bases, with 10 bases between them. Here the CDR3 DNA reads TGTGCCTGGAGTGTCGGAGGAGGGTACGAGCAGTACTTC. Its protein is CAWSVGGGYEQYF.

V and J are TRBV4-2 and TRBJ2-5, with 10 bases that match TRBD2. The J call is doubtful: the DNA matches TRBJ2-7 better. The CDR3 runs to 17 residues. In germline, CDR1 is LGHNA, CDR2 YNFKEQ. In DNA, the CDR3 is TGTGCCAGCAGCCCAACCCTTGGACTAGCGGTTTCCTACGAGCAGTACTTC. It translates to CASSPTLGLAVSYEQYF.

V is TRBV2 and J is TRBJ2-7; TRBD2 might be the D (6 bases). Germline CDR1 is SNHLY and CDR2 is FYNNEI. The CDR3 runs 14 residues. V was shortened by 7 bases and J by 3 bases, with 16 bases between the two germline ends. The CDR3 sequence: CASIGEAPLYEQYF. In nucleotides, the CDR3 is TGTGCCAGCATTGGGGAGGCCCCCCTCTACGAGCAGTACTTC.

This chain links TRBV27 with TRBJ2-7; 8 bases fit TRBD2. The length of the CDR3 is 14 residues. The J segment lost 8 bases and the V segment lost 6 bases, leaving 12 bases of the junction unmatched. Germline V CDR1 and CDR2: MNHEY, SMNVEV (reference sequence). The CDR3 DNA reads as TGTGCCAGCAGGTCACCCACGGGAGGGTACAAGCAGTACTTC. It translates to CASRSPTGGYKQYF.

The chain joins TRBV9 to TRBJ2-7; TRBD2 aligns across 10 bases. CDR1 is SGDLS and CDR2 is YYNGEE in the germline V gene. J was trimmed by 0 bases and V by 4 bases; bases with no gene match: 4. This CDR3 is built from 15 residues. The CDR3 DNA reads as TGTGCCAGCAGCCAAACTAGCGGGGTCTCCTACGAGCAGTACTTC. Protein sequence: CASSQTSGVSYEQYF.

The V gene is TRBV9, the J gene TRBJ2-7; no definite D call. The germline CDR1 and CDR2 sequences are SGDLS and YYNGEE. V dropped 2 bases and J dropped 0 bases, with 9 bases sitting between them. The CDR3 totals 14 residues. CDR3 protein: CASSVEDFSYEQYF. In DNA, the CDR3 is TGTGCCAGCAGCGTGGAAGACTTCTCCTACGAGCAGTACTTC.

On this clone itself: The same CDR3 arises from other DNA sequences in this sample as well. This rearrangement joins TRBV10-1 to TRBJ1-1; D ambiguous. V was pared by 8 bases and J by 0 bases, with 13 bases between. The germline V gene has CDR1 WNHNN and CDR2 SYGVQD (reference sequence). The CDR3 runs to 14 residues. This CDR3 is CASASTPVNTEAFF. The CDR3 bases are TGCGCCAGCGCTTCGACACCCGTGAACACTGAAGCTTTCTTT.

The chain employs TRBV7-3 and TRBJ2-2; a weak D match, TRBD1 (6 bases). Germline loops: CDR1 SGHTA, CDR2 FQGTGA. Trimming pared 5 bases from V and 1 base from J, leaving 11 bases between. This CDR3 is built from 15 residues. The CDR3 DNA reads TGTGCCAGCAGCCCTACAGGGATGAACACCGGGGAGCTGTTTTTT. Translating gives CASSPTGMNTGELFF.

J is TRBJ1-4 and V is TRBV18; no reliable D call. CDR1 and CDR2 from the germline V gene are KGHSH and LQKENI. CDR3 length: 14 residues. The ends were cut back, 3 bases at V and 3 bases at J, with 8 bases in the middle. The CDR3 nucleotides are TGTGCCAGCTCACCCTCGGGTTCTAATGAAAAACTGTTTTTT. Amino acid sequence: CASSPSGSNEKLFF.